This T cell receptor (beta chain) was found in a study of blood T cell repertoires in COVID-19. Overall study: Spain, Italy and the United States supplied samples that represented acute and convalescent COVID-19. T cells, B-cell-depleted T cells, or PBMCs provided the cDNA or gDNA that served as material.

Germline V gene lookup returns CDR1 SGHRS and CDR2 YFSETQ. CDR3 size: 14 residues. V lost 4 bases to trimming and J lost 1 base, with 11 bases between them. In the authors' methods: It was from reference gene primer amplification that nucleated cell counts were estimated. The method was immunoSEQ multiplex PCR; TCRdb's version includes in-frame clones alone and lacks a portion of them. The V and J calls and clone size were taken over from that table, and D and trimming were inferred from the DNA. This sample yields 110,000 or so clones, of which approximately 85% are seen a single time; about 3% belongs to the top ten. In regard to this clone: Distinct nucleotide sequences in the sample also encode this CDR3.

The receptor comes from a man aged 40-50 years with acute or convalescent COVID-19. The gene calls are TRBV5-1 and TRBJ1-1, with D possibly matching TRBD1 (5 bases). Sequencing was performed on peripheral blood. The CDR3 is CASSGQGGNTEAFF. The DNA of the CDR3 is TGCGCCAGCAGCGGTCAGGGAGGGAACACTGAAGCTTTCTTT.